The TCR beta chain under discussion was sequenced for a study of circulating CD8 cells and anti-PD-1 response in melanoma. Four subsets defined by PD-1 and/or TIGIT were sorted from live CD3+CD8+TCRalphabeta+ cells. Study results and limitations: Most experiments lacked replicates. Peptide assays on expanded sorted subsets replaced tumor-based reactivity testing. At M1, fewer than 7% of TRB clonotypes appeared in multiple subsets.

V was trimmed by 6 bases and J by 2 bases, leaving 14 bases between them. Looked up from germline, CDR1 is LNHDA and CDR2 is SQIVND (reference sequence). The CDR3 extends over 14 amino acids. TCR libraries were prepared from roughly 14 ng of total RNA with the QIAseq Immune Repertoire TCR panel. One entry per CDR3 protein results from TCRdb running MiXCR on the reads. The data show more than 1,500 distinct CDR3 sequences, with over 8% seen just once and around 5% held by the top ten. This clonotype is categorized as medium-sized. The antigen is unknown. The chain combines TRBV19 with TRBJ2-7; perhaps TRBD2 as D (6 bases). Specimen: CD8+ T cells from PBMCs, collected at baseline or after one month of anti-PD-1 therapy (not recorded which). The receptor comes from a human donor with melanoma. Here the CDR3 DNA reads TGTGCCAGTAGCCCCCGGGAGCTTACCTACGAGCAGTACTTC. Protein product: CASSPRELTYEQYF.